Described below is a single TCR beta chain sequence and its context. No antigen is known for it. There are no base qualities to consult, and no much larger clone falls within one base. The data were produced on an Illumina NovaSeq 6000. TCRalpha and TCRbeta cDNA libraries were built by 5'RACE with constant-segment primers, adding sample barcodes and unique molecular identifiers. RNA was extracted from every sample with Trizol reagent. Library amplification was performed in two PCR steps, and a second sample barcode and Illumina TruSeq adapters were introduced in the second step. Libraries were sequenced on an Illumina NovaSeq with 2 x 150 bp paired-end reads. Processing in the source paper ran as follows. Demultiplexing of reads and collapsing into UMI-guided consensus sequences were performed with migec v1.2.7. Using mixcr v2.1.11, the UMI consensuses were aligned to TRA and TRB V and J templates and assembled into clonotypes. Clonotypes were classified as expanded or contracted when called significant by both edgeR and NoisET, with noise models trained on biological replicates. For edgeR calls, the thresholds were a false discovery rate-adjusted p below 0.01 and a log2 fold-change of 1. As an exploratory analysis of dynamics, max-normalized trajectories of the 1000 most abundant clonotypes were examined with PCA combined with hierarchical clustering. Separately sequenced CD4+ and CD8+ repertoires were used to assign a CD4 or CD8 phenotype to each responding clone. The public reads were reanalyzed by TCRdb: fastp trimming at Q25, MiXCR alignment, in-frame beta chains only. Rows are combined by CDR3 protein, so each entry shows the most common genes and DNA. Here the V and J calls rest on TCRdb's processing, not on the authors' analysis. Counted in this sample were about 110,000 distinct CDR3 sequences; 15% to 20% of them appeared once. The ten largest clonotypes hold less than 6% of the sample.

The data belong to a study of T-cell memory formation after mild COVID-19 (dated by TCRdb to about 2021). Background on the whole study: TCR sequence clusters from the two donors were found to be largely donor specific. The cohort comprised two young, previously healthy adult volunteers, one female and one male. In a couple of donors, T-cell clones that expanded and contracted after mild COVID-19 were tracked by sequencing TCRalpha and TCRbeta repertoires over time. General conclusions and limits of the study: Whether the second-wave clones peaking on day 37 were SARS-CoV-2 specific was not confirmed. Contracting CD4+ clones turned up mainly in the CM and EM memory subsets, whereas EMRA was where CD8+ clones were enriched. Only a couple of mild cases were covered in the study, and larger cohorts including severe cases with pre-infection samples were considered necessary. Some responding clones were detected in pre-infection memory, suggesting pre-existing cross-reactive memory T cells joined the SARS-CoV-2 response. Balanced CD4/CD8 phenotypes were observed for clones contracting from day 15 to 85, whereas a bias towards CD4+ was observed for a second wave of clones expanding from day 15 to 37.

The CDR3 goes from the cysteine to the phenylalanine over 14 residues. Only CDR3 DNA is held: 42 bases, read in frame from base 1. A distance of 12 bases separates the germline ends of V and J, which lose 5 bases and 1 base respectively. The germline V gene yields SGHRS for CDR1 and YFSETQ for CDR2. Ficoll-Paque density gradient centrifugation was used to isolate PBMCs. Specimen: PBMCs or a T cell subset sorted from them (not recorded which). This receptor was identified in a man younger than 35 who had mild COVID-19 (a few samples of this study predate the infection). The sample titles of this study are shuffled in the database, so cell type and time point are left out; the donor was told from shared clones. The chain uses TRBV5-1 and TRBJ1-2, with the D gene call left open. Here the CDR3 is given as CASRSDLLNYGYTF. The DNA sequence is TGCGCCAGCAGATCGGACTTACTTAACTATGGCTACACCTTC.